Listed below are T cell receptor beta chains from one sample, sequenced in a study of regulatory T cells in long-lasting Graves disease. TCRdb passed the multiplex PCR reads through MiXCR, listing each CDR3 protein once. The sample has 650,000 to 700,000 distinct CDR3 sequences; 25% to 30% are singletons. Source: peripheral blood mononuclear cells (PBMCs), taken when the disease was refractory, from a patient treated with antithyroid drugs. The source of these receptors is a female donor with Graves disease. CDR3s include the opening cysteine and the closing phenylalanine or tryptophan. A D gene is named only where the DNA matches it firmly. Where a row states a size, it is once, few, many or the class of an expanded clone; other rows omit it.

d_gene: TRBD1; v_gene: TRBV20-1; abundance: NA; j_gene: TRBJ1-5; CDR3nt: TGCAGTGCTATTCGCCAACGACAGGGAGGCCAGCCCCAGCATTTT; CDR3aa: CSAIRQRQGGQPQHF
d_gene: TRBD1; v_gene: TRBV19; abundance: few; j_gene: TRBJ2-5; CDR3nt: TGTGCCAGTAGTCCGAGACAGGGTCGGGAGACCCAGTACTTC; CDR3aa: CASSPRQGRETQYF
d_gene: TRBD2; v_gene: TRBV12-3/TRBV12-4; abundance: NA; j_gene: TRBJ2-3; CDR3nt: TGTGCCAGCAGCCAAAGCGGGAGCGGCTCAGATACGCAGTATTTT; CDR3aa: CASSQSGSGSDTQYF
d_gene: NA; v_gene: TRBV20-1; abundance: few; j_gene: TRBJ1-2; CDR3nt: TGCAGTGCTAGAGACCAGGGGACTAACTATGGCTACACCTTC; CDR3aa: CSARDQGTNYGYTF
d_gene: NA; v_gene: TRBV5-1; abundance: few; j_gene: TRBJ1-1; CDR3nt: TGCGCCAGCAGCTTGCATTCCGGCTTTTTGAACACTGAAGCTTTCTTT; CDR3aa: CASSLHSGFLNTEAFF
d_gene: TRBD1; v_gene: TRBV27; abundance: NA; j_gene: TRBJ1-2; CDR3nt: TGTGCCAGCAGTTTTGGCCGAGGGGGCAACTATGGCTACACCTTC; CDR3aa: CASSFGRGGNYGYTF
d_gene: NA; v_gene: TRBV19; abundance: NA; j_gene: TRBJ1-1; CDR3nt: TGTGCCAGTAGTATAGTTAAGGGTTGGCGGACTGAAGCTTTCTTT; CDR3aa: CASSIVKGWRTEAFF
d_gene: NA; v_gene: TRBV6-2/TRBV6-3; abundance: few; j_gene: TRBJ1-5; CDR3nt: TGTGCCAGCAGCTCACTTCAGCGAAATCAGCCCCAGCATTTT; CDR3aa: CASSSLQRNQPQHF
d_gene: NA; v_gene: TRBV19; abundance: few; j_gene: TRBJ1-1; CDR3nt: TGTGCCAGTAGTATGGGTCGAATCCCAGGACAGTTAAACACTGAAGCTTTCTTT; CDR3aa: CASSMGRIPGQLNTEAFF
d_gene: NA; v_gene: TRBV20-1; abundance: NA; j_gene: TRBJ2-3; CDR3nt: TGCAGTGCCCCCCCAGGGGGGCGAGGGGTTGGCACAGATACGCAGTATTTT; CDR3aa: CSAPPGGRGVGTDTQYF
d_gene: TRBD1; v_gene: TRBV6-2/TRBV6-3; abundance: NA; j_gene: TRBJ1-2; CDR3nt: TGTGCCAGCAGTACCCCGCGGACAGGGGCTAATGGCTACACCTTC; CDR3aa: CASSTPRTGANGYTF
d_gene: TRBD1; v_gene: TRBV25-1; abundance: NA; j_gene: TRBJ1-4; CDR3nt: TGTGCCAGCAGCCCACGAATGACAGGGCAAGGAAATGAAAAACTGTTTTTT; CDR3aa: CASSPRMTGQGNEKLFF
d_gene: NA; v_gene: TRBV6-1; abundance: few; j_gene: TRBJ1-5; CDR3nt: TGTGCCAGCAGTGTGAGGGAGAACAATCAGCCCCAGCATTTT; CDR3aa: CASSVRENNQPQHF